These 7 T cell receptor beta chains originate from one sample sequenced in a study of cytotoxic CD8 clonotypes in ibrutinib-treated CLL. The data were produced by immunoSEQ multiplex PCR, yet TCRdb's version contains in-frame clones alone and is incomplete. The profile shows about 200,000 clones, roughly 65% of them singletons. Material: PBMCs, obtained after 12 months of ibrutinib treatment. These receptors were collected from a human donor with chronic lymphocytic leukemia.

J is TRBJ1-1 and V is TRBV19; D not certain. V lost 5 bases and J lost 4, with 14 bases in between. There are 14 residues in the CDR3. The germline CDR1 and CDR2 sequences are LNHDA and SQIVND (reference sequence). CDR3 coding DNA: TGTGCCAGTAGTTTCTCCCGGAGTGGCACTGAAGCTTTCTTT. This translates into CASSFSRSGTEAFF.

The chain combines TRBV30 with TRBJ2-1, with 13 bases identical to TRBD2. Germline CDR1 GTSNPN, CDR2 SVGIG (reference sequence). The CDR3 runs 13 residues. Trimming at V came to 8 bases and at J to 7 bases, leaving 5 bases not matched to a gene. CDR3 in DNA: TGTGCCACCGGACTAGCGGGGGATAATGAGCAGTTCTTC. It encodes CATGLAGDNEQFF. Complete variable domain (other parts from reference TRBV30 and TRBJ2-1): SQTIHQWPATLVQPVGSPLSLECTVEGTSNPNLYWYRQAAGRGLQLLFYSVGIGQISSEVPQNLSASRPQDRQFILSSKKLLLSDSGFYLCATGLAGDNEQFFGPGTRLTVL.

The V call is TRBV29-1, the J call TRBJ2-7, with TRBD2 as a possible D gene (7 bases). V dropped 6 bases and J dropped 7 bases, with 16 bases sitting between them. CDR1 and CDR2 (germline): SQVTM, ANQGSEA. The CDR3 consists of 12 residues. CDR3: CSVRDTGGEQYF. Written as DNA, the CDR3 is TGCAGCGTCCGGGACACCGGGGGGGAGCAGTACTTC.

The chain joins TRBV30 to TRBJ2-1, with 11 bases aligning to TRBD1. After removal of 2 bases from V and 0 bases from J, the junction contained 3 bases not matched to a gene. The CDR3 runs to 16 residues. Germline CDR1 is GTSNPN and CDR2 is SVGIG (reference sequence). The CDR3 sequence: CAWSLGQGVSYNEQFF. The DNA of the CDR3 is TGTGCCTGGAGTCTGGGACAGGGGGTCTCCTACAATGAGCAGTTCTTC.

The chain has TRBV6-5 and TRBJ1-6; TRBD1 agrees at 8 bases. Germline V lookup: CDR1 MNHEY, CDR2 SVGAGI. This CDR3 spans 14 amino acids. V was clipped by 4 bases and J by 8 bases; unmatched bases: 4. The CDR3 sequence is CASSFLTGDSPLHF. In nucleotides, the CDR3 is TGTGCCAGCAGTTTCTTGACAGGGGATTCACCCCTCCACTTT.

This clone was found a few times. The chain uses TRBV27 and TRBJ1-2; TRBD1 matches 8 bases. V shed 10 bases, J shed 3 bases, and the junction held 7 bases outside the gene matches. Germline-derived CDR1 and CDR2 are MNHEY and SMNVEV (reference sequence). The CDR3 has 13 amino acids. CDR3 protein: CATSGQGDYGYTF. The CDR3 DNA follows: TGTGCCACTTCCGGACAGGGAGACTATGGCTACACCTTC.

The chain recombines TRBV19 with TRBJ1-2, with 9 bases that match TRBD1. The germline CDR1 and CDR2 sequences are LNHDA and SQIVND (reference sequence). V trimming: 5 bases; J trimming: 8 bases; junction bases outside the gene matches: 12. This CDR3 is built from 15 residues. The CDR3 here is CASSYPGQGPFGYTF. CDR3 in DNA: TGTGCCAGTAGTTATCCGGGACAGGGCCCATTCGGCTACACCTTC.